This T cell receptor (beta chain) came from a study of blood T cell repertoires in COVID-19. The wider study: COVID-19 samples from acute and convalescent phases originated in the United States, Italy and Spain.

The study drew participants aged roughly 18 to 95 years from some 24 US areas. Participants had their cohort set by participant-reported clinical history. Either two negative PCRs, clearance, or symptom resolution qualified Cohort 3 donors as recovered. The V gene's germline CDR1 is KGHSH and CDR2 LQKENI. The length of the CDR3 is 14 residues. Trimming took 5 bases from V and 2 from J, leaving 12 bases between them. The repertoire was sequenced with immunoSEQ multiplex PCR; TCRdb's copy has only in-frame clones and lacks some. Of fewer than 350,000 clones detected, around 88% appear once; the ten largest clones hold over 6%.

The TCR originated in a woman aged 35 to 49 who had recovered from COVID-19. Sequencing input: PBMCs or T cells enriched from blood (not recorded which). This chain connects TRBV18 to TRBJ1-1; D might be TRBD1 (5 bases). The CDR3 sequence is CASSTNQGNTEAFF. As DNA, the CDR3 is TGTGCCAGCTCAACAAATCAGGGAAACACTGAAGCTTTCTTT. The complete variable domain, with remaining parts taken from reference TRBV18 and TRBJ1-1, reads NAGVMQNPRHLVRRRGQEARLRCSPMKGHSHVYWYRQLPEEGLKFMVYLQKENIIDESGMPKERFSAEFPKEGPSILRIQQVVRGDSAAYFCASSTNQGNTEAFFGQGTRLTVV.